This T cell receptor (beta chain) was observed in a study of T cell repertoires in cytomegalovirus infection. Study-wide context: Both a matching HLA type and CMV infection were indicated by public TCR beta signatures.

Trimming removed 0 bases at V and 7 bases at J, with 9 bases between. The length of the CDR3 is 13 residues. CDR1 SGHDN and CDR2 FVKESK come from the germline V gene. In regard to this clonotype: Its antigen is unidentified.

Study results and caveats: The response measured ex vivo was dominated by TCR beta clonotypes (HLA-C-restricted and CMV-specific).

From the reads, TCRdb called clonotypes with MiXCR, one entry per CDR3 protein. The sample records a few hundred thousand distinct CDR3 sequences, 35% to 50% being singletons. The J gene is TRBJ2-5, the V gene TRBV14; D gene ambiguous. This clonotype was obtained from a human donor in good health (CMV status not recorded). Some clones in this sample may be carry-over from other donors' samples. This specimen was cultured PBMCs, taken from culture after CMV antigen stimulation. The DNA of the CDR3 is TGTGCCAGCAGCCAAGAATCAGGTTGGACCCAGTACTTC. It specifies CASSQESGWTQYF.